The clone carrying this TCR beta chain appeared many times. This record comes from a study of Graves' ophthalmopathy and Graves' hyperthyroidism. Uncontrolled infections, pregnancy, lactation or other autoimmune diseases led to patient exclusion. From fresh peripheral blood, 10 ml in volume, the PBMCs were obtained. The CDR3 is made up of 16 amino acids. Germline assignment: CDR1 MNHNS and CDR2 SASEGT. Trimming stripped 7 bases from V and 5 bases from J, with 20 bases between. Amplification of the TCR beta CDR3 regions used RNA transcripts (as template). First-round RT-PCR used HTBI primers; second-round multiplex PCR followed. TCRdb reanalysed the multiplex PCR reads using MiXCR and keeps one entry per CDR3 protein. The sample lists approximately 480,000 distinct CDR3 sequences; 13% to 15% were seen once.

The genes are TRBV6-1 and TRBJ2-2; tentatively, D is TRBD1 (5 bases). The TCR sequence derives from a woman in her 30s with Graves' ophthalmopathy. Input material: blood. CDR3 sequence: CASTTTWSGLTGELFF. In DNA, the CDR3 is TGTGCCAGCACAACCACGTGGTCAGGGCTTACCGGGGAGCTGTTTTTT.